The following is a T cell receptor beta chain sequence with its context. This entry comes from a study of blood T cells in healthy people across ages. Background on the study: About one barcoded beta molecule was captured per two T cells (by template switching).

The germline V and J ends were trimmed by 6 bases and 4 bases, with 15 bases remaining between them. The germline CDR1 and CDR2 sequences are LNHDA and SQIVND (reference sequence). This CDR3 contains 14 residues. Primed by a sample-barcoded 5' primer and a J-beta primer mix, a second PCR proceeded for 7 to 11 cycles. Template switching added a 12-random-nucleotide identifier to every cDNA molecule. From the 5' RACE reads, TCRdb called clonotypes with MiXCR, one entry per CDR3 protein. The sample has approximately 850,000 distinct CDR3 sequences; about 62% are singletons. V gene TRBV19 combines with J gene TRBJ1-1; D is undetermined. This receptor was obtained from a man under 40 in good health. The sample comprised blood. The chain's CDR3 is CASSPTGVVTEAFF. The CDR3 DNA is TGTGCCAGTAGCCCTACGGGTGTTGTCACTGAAGCTTTCTTT.